This T cell receptor (beta chain) was profiled in a study of blood T cell repertoires in COVID-19. Background on the study: Sample material is recorded as cDNA or gDNA derived from T cells, B-cell-depleted T cells, or PBMCs.

This CDR3 spans 12 amino acids. Germline-derived CDR1 and CDR2 are MRHNA and SNTAGT. Trimming pared 2 bases from V and 9 bases from J, leaving 8 bases between. Generated by immunoSEQ multiplex PCR, the TCRdb table keeps only in-frame clones and is missing some. The sample has roughly 39,000 clones, 80% to 90% seen once; the top ten hold 7% to 9%. The chain uses TRBV6-4 and TRBJ2-4; TRBD2 might be the D (6 bases). This receptor was taken from a woman in her 70s with acute or convalescent COVID-19. Sequencing was carried out using peripheral blood. The CDR3 bases are TGTGCCAGCAGTGACGACGGGGGCATTCAGTACTTC. Translated: CASSDDGGIQYF.